The 19 T cell receptor beta chains below come from one sample, sequenced in a study of blood T cell repertoires in COVID-19. The assay was immunoSEQ multiplex PCR, and TCRdb's table has in-frame clones only and misses some. This repertoire shows 140,000 or so clones, 75% to 90% found once; its top ten account for 3.5%. Sequenced input: peripheral blood. The receptors stem from a man in his 70s who had recovered from COVID-19.

This chain joins TRBV7-2 and TRBJ2-3; 12 nucleotides line up with TRBD2. V lost 5 bases, J lost 2 bases, and 5 bases stayed unmatched. Looked up from germline, CDR1 is SGHTA and CDR2 is FQGNSA. The CDR3 is 16 amino acids. In nucleotides, the CDR3 is TGTGCCAGCAGCCTACTAGCGGGAGGCCCCACAGATACGCAGTATTTT. Residues: CASSLLAGGPTDTQYF.

This clone was seen a handful of times. The rearrangement joins TRBV19 to TRBJ1-5, with 8 bases identical to TRBD1. Per the germline V gene, CDR1 is LNHDA and CDR2 is SQIVND (reference sequence). CDR3 size: 15 residues. The V gene end was trimmed by 6 bases and the J gene end by 0 bases; junction bases not matched to a gene: 4. The CDR3 is CASSLGTGSNQPQHF. The CDR3 DNA reads as TGTGCCAGTAGCCTTGGGACAGGTAGCAATCAGCCCCAGCATTTT.

This chain links TRBV6-4 with TRBJ1-5; D possibly corresponds to TRBD1 (6 bases). The CDR3 spans 14 residues. The V end was cut by 7 bases, the J end by 2 bases, with 12 bases between. The germline CDR1 and CDR2 sequences are MRHNA and SNTAGT. CDR3: CASTTGSCNQPQHF. The CDR3 DNA is TGTGCCAGCACCACAGGGTCTTGCAATCAGCCCCAGCATTTT.

The chain employs TRBV5-1 and TRBJ2-3, with 8 bases identical to TRBD2. This CDR3 is built from 15 residues. V was clipped by 0 bases and J by 3 bases; unmatched bases: 3. Germline CDR1 SGHRS, CDR2 YFSETQ. For the CDR3, the DNA is TGCGCCAGCAGCTTGGCCAGCGGGAGAACAGATACGCAGTATTTT. Translated, it gives CASSLASGRTDTQYF.

A note on this clone: The sample carries other DNA sequences with the same CDR3. The chain recombines TRBV7-2 with TRBJ1-5, with D perhaps matching TRBD1 (6 bases). V was pared by 1 base and J by 1 base, with 8 bases between. Germline V CDR1 and CDR2: SGHTA, FQGNSA. CDR3 size: 15 residues. This chain's CDR3 is CASSLVQGSNQPQHF. The CDR3 nucleotides read TGTGCCAGCAGCTTAGTCCAGGGGAGCAATCAGCCCCAGCATTTT.

J is TRBJ2-5 and V is TRBV5-8, with 9 bases fitting TRBD1. CDR3 length equals 14 residues. Germline CDR1 and CDR2: SGHTS and YDEGEE. After removal of 5 bases from V and 5 bases from J, the junction contained 7 bases not matched to a gene. In nucleotides, the CDR3 is TGTGCCAGCAGATCCGATGACAGGGGGGAGACCCAGTACTTC. Translating gives CASRSDDRGETQYF.

This chain joins TRBV9 and TRBJ1-5; D gene uncertain. With 0 bases removed from V and 6 bases from J, the gap between germline ends came to 7 bases. CDR1 SGDLS and CDR2 YYNGEE come from the germline V gene. The CDR3 sequence is 13 residues long. The DNA for the CDR3 is TGTGCCAGCAGCGTAGCGGGGAGTCAGCCCCAGCATTTT. Its protein product is CASSVAGSQPQHF.

The chain uses TRBV5-6 and TRBJ2-7; D unclear. Deletions cut 4 bases from V and 4 bases from J, with 15 bases between. Germline CDR1 SGHDT, CDR2 YYEEEE. The CDR3 runs to 14 residues. The CDR3 DNA reads as TGTGCCAGCAGCGTCGGGTTTAATGTGTACGAGCAGTACTTC. Its protein product is CASSVGFNVYEQYF. The variable domain in full, completed from reference TRBV5-6 and TRBJ2-7, reads DAGVTQSPTHLIKTRGQQVTLRCSPKSGHDTVSWYQQALGQGPQFIFQYYEEEERQRGNFPDRFSGHQFPNYSSELNVNALLLGDSALYLCASSVGFNVYEQYFGPGTRLTVT.

V usage is TRBV10-3 and J usage is TRBJ2-5; D possibly corresponds to TRBD2 (6 bases). V lost 0 bases and J lost 4, with 15 bases in between. There are 16 residues in the CDR3. Germline CDR1 is ENHRY and CDR2 is SYGVKD. The CDR3 coding sequence is TGTGCCATCAGTGAGTCATTAGATGGAGGGAGAGAGACCCAGTACTTC. It is translated as CAISESLDGGRETQYF.

This clone was recorded at least ten times. This rearrangement joins TRBV4-3 to TRBJ2-7; unclear D gene. CDR1 is LGHNA, CDR2 YSLEER, per germline. The CDR3 is 15 amino acids. Deletions cut 0 bases from V and 0 bases from J, with 9 bases between. The CDR3 sequence: CASSQDAASSYEQYF. CDR3 sequence (DNA): TGCGCCAGCAGCCAAGATGCAGCGTCCTCCTACGAGCAGTACTTC.

The chain couples TRBV19 to TRBJ2-1, with D uncertain. Per germline, CDR1 LNHDA and CDR2 SQIVND (reference sequence). The ends were cut back, 3 bases at V and 0 bases at J, with 9 bases in the middle. The CDR3 is 15 amino acids. The CDR3 DNA follows: TGTGCCAGTAGTATTCCCACGAGCTCCTACAATGAGCAGTTCTTC. Residues: CASSIPTSSYNEQFF. The full variable domain, completed using reference TRBV19 and TRBJ2-1, is DGGITQSPKYLFRKEGQNVTLSCEQNLNHDAMYWYRQDPGQGLRLIYYSQIVNDFQKGDIAEGYSVSREKKESFPLTVTSAQKNPTAFYLCASSIPTSSYNEQFFGPGTRLTVL.

This clone was seen just once. This sequence joins TRBV6-5 and TRBJ2-7; the D is unclear. V lost 6 bases to trimming and J lost 6 bases, with 9 bases between them. CDR1 and CDR2 from the germline V gene are MNHEY and SVGAGI. CDR3 size: 11 residues. The CDR3 loop reads CASSRGVEQYF. The CDR3 DNA follows: TGTGCCAGCAGCCGTGGAGTCGAGCAGTACTTC.

The rearrangement joins TRBV6-2 or TRBV6-3 to TRBJ2-7; D not certain. V was shortened by 6 bases and J by 2 bases, with 20 bases between the two germline ends. The CDR3 contains 16 residues. Germline loops: CDR1 MNHEY, CDR2 SVGEGT. The CDR3 region is CASSLNVGPNPYEQYF. The CDR3 DNA reads as TGTGCCAGCAGCCTTAACGTTGGGCCGAACCCCTACGAGCAGTACTTC.

V usage is TRBV11-2 and J usage is TRBJ2-2, with 11 positions matching TRBD2. The CDR3 length is 18 residues. Per germline, CDR1 SGHAT and CDR2 FQNNGV. Trimming at V came to 5 bases and at J to 0 bases, leaving 8 bases not matched to a gene. Here the CDR3 DNA reads TGTGCCAGCAGCCCGGGACTAGCGGTTTTCGCGAACACCGGGGAGCTGTTTTTT. The encoded protein is CASSPGLAVFANTGELFF.

This sequence joins TRBV29-1 and TRBJ2-3, with D tentatively TRBD2 (6 bases). The V end lost 2 bases, the J end lost 4 bases, and 10 bases lay between the germline ends. The CDR3 is made up of 13 amino acids. The germline CDR1 and CDR2 sequences are SQVTM and ANQGSEA. The DNA of the CDR3 is TGCAGCGTTGAACGTAGACTAGCAGATACGCAGTATTTT. Translation: CSVERRLADTQYF.

This chain uses TRBV2 with TRBJ2-3; D unresolved. CDR1 SNHLY and CDR2 FYNNEI come from the germline V gene. This CDR3 contains 15 residues. Trimming shortened V by 4 bases and J by 0 bases, and 11 bases separated the two germline ends. CDR3 loop: CASSVPTISTDTQYF. CDR3 nucleotide sequence: TGTGCCAGCAGTGTGCCTACCATTAGCACAGATACGCAGTATTTT. The full variable domain, rest sourced from reference TRBV2 and TRBJ2-3, is EPEVTQTPSHQVTQMGQEVILRCVPISNHLYFYWYRQILGQKVEFLVSFYNNEISEKSEIFDDQFSVERPDGSNFTLKIRSTKLEDSAMYFCASSVPTISTDTQYFGPGTRLTVL.

This clone was observed many times. This chain links TRBV2 with TRBJ2-1; 7 bases align to TRBD2. This CDR3 has 15 amino acids. CDR1 and CDR2 from the germline V gene are SNHLY and FYNNEI. This chain's CDR3 is CVSGDPPSSYNEQFF. The CDR3 nucleotides are TGTGTGAGCGGGGACCCCCCTAGCTCCTACAATGAGCAGTTCTTC.

V usage is TRBV7-6 and J usage is TRBJ1-3; weak D call: TRBD1 (6 bases). CDR1 is SGHVS, CDR2 FNYEAQ, per germline. CDR3 length: 16 amino acids. V was pared by 5 bases and J by 3 bases, with 17 bases between. In DNA, the CDR3 is TGTGCCAGCAGCCTCTCTTGGGGGGGCGGTGGAAACACCATATATTTT. Its protein is CASSLSWGGGGNTIYF.

This clone was seen a single time. The chain carries TRBV9 and TRBJ2-3, with 7 bases fitting TRBD2. Germline V gene lookup returns CDR1 SGDLS and CDR2 YYNGEE. This CDR3 comprises 15 residues. With V trimmed by 0 bases and J by 7 bases, 8 bases remained unmatched. CDR3 in DNA: TGTGCCAGCAGCGTAGCGGCGGGAGTGGGTAATACGCAGTATTTT. It encodes CASSVAAGVGNTQYF.